A single sample gave rise to the 2 T cell receptor beta chains below, sequenced in a study of response to subunit inactivated influenza vaccine (dated by TCRdb to the late 2010s). Library generation was performed with RT-PCR. TCRdb records Illumina HiSeq 2500 as the sequencer. The public reads were reanalyzed by TCRdb: fastp trimming at Q25, MiXCR alignment, in-frame beta chains only. Merged by CDR3 protein, the rows form single entries marked with the most common genes and DNA. The sample includes some 850,000 distinct CDR3 sequences, with approximately 17% observed a single time. Of the sample, under 13% is held by the ten largest clones. This material consisted of PBMCs from blood, taken 4 to 6 days after vaccination. Receptors originate from a man aged 50-59 years who received an inactivated influenza vaccine. Donor details come from another sample of the same person, matched by shared clones.

The CDR3 DNA follows: TGTGCCAGCAGCTTAGGGGTCAGGGGGAGAGACAATGAGCAGTTCTTC. It is translated as CASSLGVRGRDNEQFF. The rearrangement joins TRBV7-9 to TRBJ2-1; 7 nucleotides match TRBD1. The CDR3 totals 16 residues. The germline V gene has CDR1 SEHNR and CDR2 FQNEAQ (reference sequence). Unmatched junction bases numbered 8, after V lost 1 base and J lost 5 bases.

The chain recombines TRBV7-9 with TRBJ1-2, with D possibly TRBD1 on 5 matching bases. Deletions cut 5 bases from V and 8 bases from J, with 15 bases between. Per germline, CDR1 SEHNR and CDR2 FQNEAQ (reference sequence). The CDR3 has 13 amino acids. The chain's CDR3 is CASSPELQGGYTF. The CDR3 region has the DNA TGTGCCAGCAGCCCTGAACTTCAGGGAGGCTACACCTTC.